The T cell receptor beta chain described here comes from a study of T-cell memory formation after mild COVID-19. Study-level background: There were largely donor-specific TCR clusters. Findings of the study overall: Clones that contracted from day 15 to 85 were balanced CD4/CD8, while later expanders leaned CD4+. Contracting CD4+ clones were located mainly in CM and EM, and CD8+ clones in EMRA.

This clonotype has just a few counts. The antigen is unknown. After 5'RACE with constant-segment primers, TCR alpha and TCR beta cDNA libraries carrying sample barcodes and UMIs were obtained. TCRdb called the 5' RACE reads again in MiXCR, with one record for every CDR3 protein. This table has about 110,000 distinct CDR3 sequences, 22% appearing once. Trimming stripped 10 bases from V and 2 bases from J, with 13 bases between. The CDR3 covers 13 residues. The receptor's source is a man between 18 and 29 years old who had mild COVID-19 (a few samples of this study predate the infection). Cell type and time point are not known. Sequenced material: PBMCs or a T cell subset sorted from them (not recorded which). The chain is built from TRBV12-3 or TRBV12-4 and TRBJ2-3, with D perhaps TRBD1 or TRBD2 (5 bases each). The CDR3 spells CATNGAYTDTQYF. CDR3 nucleotide sequence: TGTGCCACAAACGGGGCCTACACAGATACGCAGTATTTT.